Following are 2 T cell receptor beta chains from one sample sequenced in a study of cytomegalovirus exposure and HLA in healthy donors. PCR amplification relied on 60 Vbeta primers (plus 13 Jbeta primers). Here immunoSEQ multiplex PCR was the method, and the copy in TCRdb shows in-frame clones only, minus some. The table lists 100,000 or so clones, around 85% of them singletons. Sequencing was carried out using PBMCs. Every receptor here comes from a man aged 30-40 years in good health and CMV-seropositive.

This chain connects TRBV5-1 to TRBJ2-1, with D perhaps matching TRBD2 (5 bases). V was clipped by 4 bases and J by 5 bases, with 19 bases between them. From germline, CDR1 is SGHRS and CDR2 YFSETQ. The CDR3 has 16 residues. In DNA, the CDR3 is TGCGCCAGCAGCCCCCGGGGATTGGGGATGAACAATGAGCAGTTCTTC. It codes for CASSPRGLGMNNEQFF.

DNA of the CDR3: TGTGCCAGCAGCTTAGGGACAGGGGGCCGGGAGACCCAGTACTTC. It specifies CASSLGTGGRETQYF. The chain links TRBV7-9 to TRBJ2-5, with 11 bases fitting TRBD1. This CDR3 has 15 amino acids. J gave up 5 bases and V 1 base, and 3 bases lay outside the gene matches. CDR1 is SEHNR and CDR2 is FQNEAQ in the germline V gene (reference sequence).